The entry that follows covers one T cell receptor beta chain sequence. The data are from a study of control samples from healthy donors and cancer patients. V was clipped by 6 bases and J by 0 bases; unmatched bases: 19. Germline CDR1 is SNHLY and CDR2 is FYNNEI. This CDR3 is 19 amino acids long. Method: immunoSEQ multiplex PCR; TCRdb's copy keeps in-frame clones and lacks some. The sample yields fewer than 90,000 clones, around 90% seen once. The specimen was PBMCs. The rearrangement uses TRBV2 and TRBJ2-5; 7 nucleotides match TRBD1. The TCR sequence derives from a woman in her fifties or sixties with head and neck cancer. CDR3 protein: CASRERGLPTSFHQETQYF. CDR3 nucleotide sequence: TGTGCCAGCAGAGAAAGGGGGCTACCTACTAGTTTCCACCAAGAGACCCAGTACTTC. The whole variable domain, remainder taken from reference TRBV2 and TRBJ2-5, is EPEVTQTPSHQVTQMGQEVILRCVPISNHLYFYWYRQILGQKVEFLVSFYNNEISEKSEIFDDQFSVERPDGSNFTLKIRSTKLEDSAMYFCASRERGLPTSFHQETQYFGPGTRLLVL.